This TCR beta chain was observed in a study of identical twins. From the 5' RACE reads, TCRdb called clonotypes with MiXCR, one entry per CDR3 protein. The data hold 700,000 or so distinct CDR3 sequences, with 8.5% to 9.5% observed a single time. Study findings and constraints: Memory repertoires lacked the insertion deficit that abundant cord blood beta clonotypes showed.

Trimming cost V 6 bases and J 4 bases; bases outside gene matches: 6. The CDR3 sequence is 15 residues long. Healthy Caucasians made up all donors. About this clonotype: Its matching antigen is unknown.

These records were also assigned to another study, of yellow fever vaccine responses in identical twins. In that study: Convergence reportedly seemed to mark part of the twins' vaccine T cell response, with personalization marking the rest.

Sequenced input: PBMCs. The chain is built from TRBV12-3 or TRBV12-4 and TRBJ2-6, with 7 bases aligning to TRBD1. The sequence was obtained from a woman between 18 and 30 years old in good health. The CDR3 DNA reads TGTGCCAGCAGGACAGGGCTCACCGGGGCCAACGTCCTGACTTTC. Protein sequence: CASRTGLTGANVLTF.